This is a list of T cell receptor beta chains from one sample in a study of T cells in Graves' hyperthyroidism and ophthalmopathy. TCRdb reprocessed the multiplex PCR reads via MiXCR and lists one record per CDR3 protein. The sample has over 650,000 distinct CDR3 sequences; about a sixth are singletons. Material for sequencing was blood. These receptors came from a man between 18 and 35 years old with Graves' hyperthyroidism. The CDR3 runs from the conserved cysteine through the conserved F or W. D genes are given only for firm matches. Only some rows state a clone size, as once, few, many or a class for expanded clones.

j_gene,v_gene,d_gene,abundance,CDR3nt,CDR3aa
TRBJ2-7,TRBV28,TRBD2,many,TGTGCCAGCAGCACTCCGACTAGCGGGAAGGTCTACGAGCAGTACTTC,CASSTPTSGKVYEQYF
TRBJ2-7,TRBV29-1,.,few,TGCAGCGTTGAAGCCCAAACCAACAGGATCTACGAGCAGTACTTC,CSVEAQTNRIYEQYF
TRBJ2-7,TRBV12-3/TRBV12-4,TRBD1,.,TGTGCCAGCAGCCCTATCGGACAGGGGTACGAGCAGTACTTC,CASSPIGQGYEQYF
TRBJ2-1,TRBV7-3,TRBD1,.,TGTGCCAGCAGCTTAACAGGGGGCCGGGATGAGCAGTTCTTC,CASSLTGGRDEQFF
TRBJ2-4,TRBV11-2,TRBD2,many,TGTGCCAGCAGCCAACCCGGGGGAGGGTTCAGTGCCAAAAACATTCAGTACTTC,CASSQPGGGFSAKNIQYF
TRBJ2-1,TRBV5-1,.,many,TGCGCCAGCAGCTCACAGGGTCCATCCGATGAGCAGTTCTTC,CASSSQGPSDEQFF
TRBJ2-7,TRBV7-9,TRBD2,.,TGTGCCAGCAGAGGATCCGGGGGGAAGTGGGCCTACGAGCAGTACTTC,CASRGSGGKWAYEQYF
TRBJ1-6,TRBV12-3/TRBV12-4,TRBD1,.,TGTGCCAGCAAGGAGGACAGGGGGAATAATTCACCCCTCCACTTT,CASKEDRGNNSPLHF
TRBJ1-1,TRBV27,TRBD1,few,TGTGCCAGCAGTGGACGACAGGGAACCCCCGGGGCTTTCTTT,CASSGRQGTPGAFF
TRBJ1-5,TRBV20-1,.,few,TGCAGTGCTAGATCCGGCTCTGGTCAGCCCCAGCATTTT,CSARSGSGQPQHF
TRBJ2-1,TRBV20-1,.,few,TGCAGTGCTACCGCCGGAGGCGGGATGGGGTTGGAGCAGTTCTTC,CSATAGGGMGLEQFF
TRBJ2-5,TRBV6-6,.,.,TGTGCCAGCAGTTACCAGACTTGGTACCAAGAGACCCAGTACTTC,CASSYQTWYQETQYF
TRBJ1-2,TRBV18,.,.,TGTGCCAGCTCACCAGTGGTTGGGGAGAAATATGGCTACACCTTC,CASSPVVGEKYGYTF
TRBJ2-7,TRBV5-8,.,.,TGTGCCAGCAGCCCTGCTATGGACAAGTCCTACGAGCAGTACTTC,CASSPAMDKSYEQYF
TRBJ2-1,TRBV18,TRBD1,.,TGTGCCAGCTCACCCGGGACAGCATCCTACAATGAGCAGTTCTTC,CASSPGTASYNEQFF
TRBJ2-7,TRBV28,TRBD2,many,TGTGCCAGCAGTTTAGCAGTAGCGGGAGGCTACGAGCAGTACTTC,CASSLAVAGGYEQYF
TRBJ2-5,TRBV6-2/TRBV6-3,TRBD2,few,TGTGCCAGCAGTTCCCAGGGACTAGCGGGAGGGCTACAAGAGACCCAGTACTTC,CASSSQGLAGGLQETQYF
TRBJ2-3,TRBV12-3/TRBV12-4,TRBD2,few,TGTGCCAGCAGGCGACTAGCGGGTTCAGATACGCAGTATTTT,CASRRLAGSDTQYF
TRBJ2-1,TRBV3-1,TRBD2,few,TGTGCCAGCATCTATAGCGGGAGGGCAAATGAGCAGTTCTTC,CASIYSGRANEQFF
TRBJ2-6,TRBV6-1,TRBD1,many,TGTGCCAGCAGTGGATACCGACAGGGGATTGGGGCCAACGTCCTGACTTTC,CASSGYRQGIGANVLTF
TRBJ2-1,TRBV18,TRBD1,many,TGTGCCAGCTCGCCGAGGGACAGGGTCAGCAATGAGCAGTTCTTC,CASSPRDRVSNEQFF
TRBJ2-7,TRBV6-1,TRBD1,many,TGTGCCAGCAGTGAACGGACAGGGTTCGCCTACGAGCAGTACTTC,CASSERTGFAYEQYF
TRBJ2-7,TRBV4-1,.,.,TGCGCCAGCAGCCAAACCCTCGAACAGTACGAGCAGTACTTC,CASSQTLEQYEQYF
TRBJ2-1,TRBV20-1,TRBD2,.,TGCAGTGCTAGAGGCAAGGCTAGCGGGGCCTACAATGAGCAGTTCTTC,CSARGKASGAYNEQFF
TRBJ2-3,TRBV7-9,.,.,TGTGCCAGCAGCCCGACGGGGTTGGCGGGAGATACGCAGTATTTT,CASSPTGLAGDTQYF
TRBJ2-1,TRBV2,.,few,TGTGCCAGCACCGACAGTTTCTCCTACAATGGGCAGTTCTTC,CASTDSFSYNGQFF
TRBJ1-3,TRBV12-3/TRBV12-4,.,many,TGTGCCAGCAGGCAGACAGTCTCTGGAAACACCATATATTTT,CASRQTVSGNTIYF
TRBJ2-5,TRBV12-3/TRBV12-4,TRBD1,.,TGTGCCAGCATCAGGACAGGGACAGAGACCCAGTACTTC,CASIRTGTETQYF
TRBJ1-1,TRBV27,TRBD1,many,TGTGCCAGCAGTTCTATCCGGTGGGACAGTGAAGCTTTCTTT,CASSSIRWDSEAFF
TRBJ1-2,TRBV11-3,.,.,TGTGCCAGTAGCTTAGATTCGGCCGGCTATGGCTACACCTTC,CASSLDSAGYGYTF
TRBJ2-5,TRBV28,.,many,TGTGCCAGCAATGAAGGGGACTACCAAGAGACCCAGTACTTC,CASNEGDYQETQYF
TRBJ2-5,TRBV11-2,.,many,TGTGCCAGCAGCTTAGATTATTTAGGAGAGACCCAGTACTTC,CASSLDYLGETQYF
TRBJ1-5,TRBV12-3/TRBV12-4,.,.,TGTGCCAGCAGTTCCTCGACAAGCTTCAATCAGCCCCAGCATTTT,CASSSSTSFNQPQHF
TRBJ2-7,TRBV2,TRBD1,many,TGTGCCAGCAGAGGAACAGGGGAAGCCTACTACGAGCAGTACTTC,CASRGTGEAYYEQYF
TRBJ2-1,TRBV30,.,many,TGTGCCTGGAGCGCTGACCAGGGCTGGGATGAGCAGTTCTTC,CAWSADQGWDEQFF
TRBJ2-7,TRBV7-9,TRBD2,many,TGTGCCAGCAGCTTTCGGACTAGATCTGACGAGCAGTACTTC,CASSFRTRSDEQYF
TRBJ2-3,TRBV29-1,TRBD1,many,TGCAGCGTTGCAGGGGGCCAAACAGATACGCAGTATTTT,CSVAGGQTDTQYF
TRBJ2-5,TRBV7-2,TRBD1,many,TGTGCCAGCAGCACCCTGGGACAGGGAACCCAGTACTTC,CASSTLGQGTQYF
TRBJ1-2,TRBV24-1,.,.,TGTGCCACCAGTGATTCAGATAAGGACTATGGCTACACCTTC,CATSDSDKDYGYTF
TRBJ1-4,TRBV10-3,.,few,TGTGCCATCAGTGGCAGGGGCTCGCCTGATGAAAAACTGTTTTTT,CAISGRGSPDEKLFF
TRBJ2-1,TRBV12-3/TRBV12-4,TRBD2,many,TGTGCCAGCACCCCGACTAGCGGTCGACCCAATGAGCAGTTCTTC,CASTPTSGRPNEQFF
TRBJ1-1,TRBV5-1,TRBD1,few,TGCGCCAGCTTGGACAGGGGGCGCGGGAACACTGAAGCTTTCTTT,CASLDRGRGNTEAFF
TRBJ2-1,TRBV6-6,TRBD2,few,TGTGCCAGCAGTTACTGGCGAGGGAGCGGGGTAAGCAATGAGCAGTTCTTC,CASSYWRGSGVSNEQFF
TRBJ2-1,TRBV7-9,TRBD1,few,TGTGCCAGCAGTTACAGGGGTGGAGATGAGCAGTTCTTC,CASSYRGGDEQFF
TRBJ1-6,TRBV6-1,.,few,TGTGCCAGCAGTGAGGTGAAGGCACCCCTCCACTTT,CASSEVKAPLHF
TRBJ2-2,TRBV24-1,TRBD1,few,TGTGCCACCAGTGATTTGCCCGGACAGGAGAACACCGGGGAGCTGTTTTTT,CATSDLPGQENTGELFF
TRBJ2-3,TRBV2,.,.,TGTGCCAGCAGTGAACCAGGGCCAGATACGCAGTATTTT,CASSEPGPDTQYF
TRBJ2-3,TRBV14,TRBD2,few,TGTGCCAGCAGCCAAGCCCCTAGCGGGTTTAGCACAGATACGCAGTATTTT,CASSQAPSGFSTDTQYF
TRBJ2-1,TRBV30,.,many,TGTGCCTGGACCCGAGGGAGAGGCAGGAGCTCCTACAATGAGCAGTTCTTC,CAWTRGRGRSSYNEQFF
TRBJ2-5,TRBV28,.,many,TGTGCCAGCAGTCCTATTCGGGCGAAGGGGTACCAAGAGACCCAGTACTTC,CASSPIRAKGYQETQYF
TRBJ1-1,TRBV19,TRBD1,.,TGTGCCAGTAGTGAGGGGGCGGGAACTGAAGCTCTCTTT,CASSEGAGTEALF
TRBJ2-6,TRBV10-3,.,.,TGTGCCATCAGCAGAAGGACAGCTGGGGCCAACGTCCTGACTTTC,CAISRRTAGANVLTF
TRBJ1-1,TRBV2,.,.,TGTGCCAGCATCGGCGGCACTGAAGCTTCCTTT,CASIGGTEASF
TRBJ1-4,TRBV7-3,TRBD1,few,TGTGCCAGCAGCTCGGGACAGGGAGGTCGAGAAAAACTGTTTTTT,CASSSGQGGREKLFF
TRBJ1-1,TRBV5-1,.,.,TGCGCCAGCCTAGGACAGCCCAACACTGAAGCTTTCTTT,CASLGQPNTEAFF